The 24 T cell receptor beta chains below were found in one sample sequenced in a study of shared T cell receptors in the human thymus. The repertoire was sequenced with immunoSEQ multiplex PCR; TCRdb's copy has only in-frame clones and lacks some. Among about 540,000 clones listed, approximately 80% were seen once. Another study also made use of these data, one on human thymus T cells.

Sequencing used thymocytes. All receptors derive from a boy under two years old with a congenital heart defect.

V and J are TRBV5-6 and TRBJ2-1, with TRBD2 matching over 8 bases. The CDR3 sequence is 13 residues long. The J segment lost 9 bases and the V segment lost 0 bases, leaving 2 bases of the junction unmatched. Germline values: CDR1 SGHDT, CDR2 YYEEEE. The CDR3 DNA reads as TGTGCCAGCAGCTTGGGACTAGCGACTGAGCAGTTCTTC. Encoded protein: CASSLGLATEQFF.

There are a few counts of this clone. This rearrangement joins TRBV15 to TRBJ2-1; 7 bases are shared with TRBD1. The trim removed 0 bases at V and 8 bases at J, leaving 10 bases unmatched. Germline values: CDR1 LNHNV, CDR2 YYDKDF (reference sequence). The CDR3 totals 16 residues. The CDR3 protein is CATSRDLTGSPDEQFF. The CDR3 nucleotides are TGTGCCACCAGCAGAGACTTGACAGGGAGTCCCGATGAGCAGTTCTTC.

The V call is TRBV11-2, the J call TRBJ1-1; D is unresolved. There are 14 residues in the CDR3. In germline, CDR1 is SGHAT, CDR2 FQNNGV. V lost 4 bases and J 4 bases, leaving 13 bases between the germline ends. The CDR3 nucleotides read TGTGCCAGCAGCTCAGCCACGGGTGCCACTGAAGCTTTCTTT. Its translation is CASSSATGATEAFF.

V is TRBV6-5 and J is TRBJ2-5; the D is unclear. The J call may be incorrect, as the DNA end agrees better with TRBJ2-7. Germline loops: CDR1 MNHEY, CDR2 SVGAGI. This CDR3 is 13 amino acids long. CDR3 DNA: TGTGCCAGCAGTTACCCACAGAGATACGAGCAGTACTTC. This encodes CASSYPQRYEQYF.

This clone was picked up a small number of times. The J gene is TRBJ2-7, the V gene TRBV28; TRBD2 aligns across 7 bases. CDR3 length equals 17 residues. From germline, CDR1 is MDHEN and CDR2 SYDVKM. Unmatched junction bases numbered 15, after V lost 7 bases and J lost 0 bases. The CDR3 protein is CASNGGLAAPSSYEQYF. CDR3 bases: TGTGCCAGCAATGGCGGGCTAGCGGCACCGAGCTCCTACGAGCAGTACTTC.

This clone showed up just a few times. The V call is TRBV19, the J call TRBJ2-1; no reliable D call. The germline CDR1 and CDR2 sequences are LNHDA and SQIVND (reference sequence). Trimming left V 2 bases short and J 4 bases short, with 9 bases between. The CDR3 extends over 14 amino acids. CDR3 nucleotides: TGTGCCAGTAGTATAAGTCACAGTTACAATGAGCAGTTCTTC. This gives the protein CASSISHSYNEQFF.

The genes are TRBV5-4 and TRBJ2-7; 7 bases fit TRBD2. The CDR3 runs 19 residues. V lost 2 bases and J lost 3; bases outside the gene matches: 20. Germline V gives CDR1 SGHNT, CDR2 YYREEE (reference sequence). The CDR3 here is CASSLPGPLGSGELYEQYF. CDR3 in DNA: TGTGCCAGCAGCTTACCAGGCCCCCTGGGAAGCGGGGAACTCTACGAGCAGTACTTC.

V is TRBV6-1 and J is TRBJ2-7; 15 bases align to TRBD2. Germline V gives CDR1 MNHNS, CDR2 SASEGT. This CDR3 is 21 amino acids long. V trimming: 2 bases; J trimming: 2 bases; junction bases outside the gene matches: 16. CDR3 in DNA: TGTGCCAGCAGTGAAAAGATACAGGGCGGGACTAGCGGGAGGAGAACCTACGAGCAGTACTTC. This translates into CASSEKIQGGTSGRRTYEQYF.

This clone was picked up a small number of times. The V gene is TRBV25-1, the J gene TRBJ2-1; 7 nucleotides align to TRBD2. Germline-derived CDR1 and CDR2 are MGHDK and SYGVNS. V dropped 7 bases and J dropped 2; count of bases not matched to a gene: 5. This CDR3 has 14 residues. CDR3 in DNA: TGTGCCAGCACCCCAGCGGGAACCTACAATGAGCAGTTCTTC. Protein product: CASTPAGTYNEQFF.

This clone was counted a few times. The V and J genes are TRBV7-2 and TRBJ2-2; D is unresolved. CDR3 size: 15 residues. The V gene lost 5 bases and the J gene lost 7 bases, with 17 bases spanning the gap. Germline CDR1 reads SGHTA; CDR2 reads FQGNSA. CDR3 loop: CASSQESPRSGELFF. The CDR3 DNA reads TGTGCCAGCAGCCAAGAAAGCCCTAGGAGCGGGGAGCTGTTTTTT.

This rearrangement joins TRBV4-2 to TRBJ2-5; the D gene is possibly TRBD2 (6 bases). This CDR3 is built from 15 residues. Trimming removed 4 bases at V and 1 base at J, with 13 bases between. In germline, CDR1 is LGHNA, CDR2 YNFKEQ. Written as DNA, the CDR3 is TGTGCCAGCAGCCCGCTCCGGGAGCTCCAAGAGACCCAGTACTTC. This translates into CASSPLRELQETQYF.

The chain couples TRBV7-2 to TRBJ2-5, with D perhaps TRBD1 (6 bases). V gave up 0 bases and J gave up 1 base, with 12 bases separating them. The CDR3 sequence is 16 residues long. CDR1 is SGHTA, CDR2 FQGNSA, per germline. This chain's CDR3 is CASSLAIRGLQETQYF. CDR3 DNA: TGTGCCAGCAGCTTAGCGATCAGGGGTCTCCAAGAGACCCAGTACTTC.

V gene TRBV7-2 combines with J gene TRBJ2-3; 13 nucleotides line up with TRBD2. With V trimmed by 4 bases and J by 1 base, 11 bases remained unmatched. This CDR3 region has 19 residues. The V gene's germline CDR1 is SGHTA and CDR2 FQGNSA. The CDR3 is CASSSEGTSGVSGTDTQYF. The CDR3 coding sequence is TGTGCCAGCAGCTCCGAGGGGACTAGCGGGGTCTCGGGCACAGATACGCAGTATTTT. The full variable domain, rest sourced from reference TRBV7-2 and TRBJ2-3, is GAGVSQSPSNKVTEKGKDVELRCDPISGHTALYWYRQSLGQGLEFLIYFQGNSAPDKSGLPSDRFSAERTGGSVSTLTIQRTQQEDSAVYLCASSSEGTSGVSGTDTQYFGPGTRLTVL.

The rearrangement joins TRBV28 to TRBJ2-7; 12 nucleotides match TRBD2. The CDR3 length is 16 residues. Germline values: CDR1 MDHEN, CDR2 SYDVKM. The J segment lost 7 bases and the V segment lost 2 bases, leaving 9 bases of the junction unmatched. The DNA of the CDR3 is TGTGCCAGCAGTTTAAGCCCTAGCGGGGGGGTTTTGGAGCAGTACTTC. Protein product: CASSLSPSGGVLEQYF.

This CDR3 is CASSQEGRETDTQYF. CDR3 DNA: TGCGCCAGCAGCCAAGAGGGGAGGGAGACAGATACGCAGTATTTT. The chain employs TRBV4-3 and TRBJ2-3; TRBD2 agrees at 7 bases. Germline V CDR1 and CDR2: LGHNA, YSLEER. The CDR3 has 15 amino acids. V trimming: 0 bases; J trimming: 3 bases; junction bases outside the gene matches: 3.

This clone was seen a single time. The chain recombines TRBV21-1 with TRBJ2-1; TRBD1, the table's D call, lacks a check against the DNA. TRBV21-1 is termed a pseudogene. The CDR3 length is 18 residues. DNA of the CDR3: TGTGCCAGCAGCAAAAAGTGGGGCCGGGACAGGGGGCGAAATGAGCAGTTCTTC. This encodes CASSKKWGRDRGRNEQFF.

Here the CDR3 reads CASSPRQGAEEQYF. CDR3 sequence (DNA): TGTGCCAGCAGCCCGAGACAGGGGGCTGAAGAGCAGTACTTC. V and J are TRBV6-4 and TRBJ2-7; 10 bases are a match to TRBD1. The CDR3 contains 14 residues. Trimming removed 6 bases from V and 7 bases from J; junction bases left unmatched: 9. Germline V gene lookup returns CDR1 MRHNA and CDR2 SNTAGT.

The rearrangement joins TRBV27 to TRBJ2-1; 9 nucleotides align to TRBD2. V was pared by 4 bases and J by 7 bases, with 5 bases of the junction left unmatched. This CDR3 has 14 amino acids. The germline gives CDR1 MNHEY, CDR2 SMNVEV (reference sequence). The CDR3: CASSSGLARNEQFF. CDR3 nucleotide sequence: TGTGCCAGCAGTTCAGGACTAGCGAGGAATGAGCAGTTCTTC.

This clone was recorded a few times. The chain recombines TRBV7-6 with TRBJ1-3; tentatively, D is TRBD1 (6 bases). Germline-derived CDR1 and CDR2 are SGHVS and FNYEAQ. The V end was cut by 8 bases, the J end by 0 bases, with 17 bases between. The CDR3 is made up of 16 amino acids. CDR3: CASPHWGQNSGNTIYF. In DNA form, the CDR3 reads TGTGCCAGCCCCCATTGGGGACAAAACTCTGGAAACACCATATATTTT. The entire variable domain, with the rest obtained from reference TRBV7-6 and TRBJ1-3, is as follows: GAGVSQSPRYKVTKRGQDVALRCDPISGHVSLYWYRQALGQGPEFLTYFNYEAQQDKSGLPNDRFSAERPEGSISTLTIQRTEQRDSAMYRCASPHWGQNSGNTIYFGEGSWLTVV.

The chain is built from TRBV7-2 and TRBJ1-4, with 9 bases identical to TRBD1. Trimming at V came to 2 bases and at J to 8 bases, leaving 6 bases not matched to a gene. The CDR3 sequence is 15 residues long. CDR1 is SGHTA, CDR2 FQGNSA, per germline. The CDR3 DNA is TGTGCCAGCAGCTTACGGGACAGGGTAGGGGAAAAACTGTTTTTT. Residues: CASSLRDRVGEKLFF.

The rearrangement links TRBV27 to TRBJ2-7; 10 bases fit TRBD2. The CDR3 has 17 residues. Unmatched junction bases numbered 16, after V lost 5 bases and J lost 6 bases. CDR1 MNHEY and CDR2 SMNVEV come from the germline V gene (reference sequence). Written as DNA, the CDR3 is TGTGCCAGCAGTCCCCCCCGCCAGCGGGAGGGCCCTGGCGAGCAGTACTTC. Amino acid sequence: CASSPPRQREGPGEQYF.

This clone showed up just a few times. The V and J genes are TRBV29-1 and TRBJ2-3; the match to TRBD2 covers 7 bases. Germline CDR1 and CDR2: SQVTM and ANQGSEA. With 6 bases clipped from V and 5 bases from J, the junction kept 8 bases outside the gene matches. The CDR3 covers 13 residues. The CDR3, as DNA: TGCAGCGTCCTGGGGGGGAGGAAAGATACGCAGTATTTT. Amino acids: CSVLGGRKDTQYF.

The V call is TRBV5-1, the J call TRBJ2-3; TRBD2 matches 8 bases. Germline assignment: CDR1 SGHRS and CDR2 YFSETQ. The CDR3 totals 17 residues. With V trimmed by 0 bases and J by 2 bases, 8 bases remained unmatched. In nucleotides, the CDR3 is TGCGCCAGCAGCTTGGCCGGGACTAGTCGAAACACAGATACGCAGTATTTT. It codes for CASSLAGTSRNTDTQYF.

The V and J genes are TRBV7-2 and TRBJ2-5, with a weak D call TRBD2 (5 bases). CDR3 length: 14 residues. The germline V gene has CDR1 SGHTA and CDR2 FQGNSA. Deletions cut 1 base from V and 8 bases from J, with 14 bases between. CDR3 residues: CASSLGLRKNTQYF. The CDR3 coding sequence is TGTGCCAGCAGCTTAGGACTACGTAAGAACACCCAGTACTTC.